The entry below describes one T cell receptor (beta chain). The source of the sample is a study of T cells after somatic rescue of genetic block. Some clones are missing from TCRdb's copy, which holds only in-frame ones; the method was immunoSEQ multiplex PCR. The repertoire holds about 88,000 clones, with 70% to 90% as singletons. The sequence was obtained from a woman under 30. Sequenced sample: peripheral blood mononuclear cells (PBMCs).

The CDR3 spells CASGLLGSYNEQFF. CDR3 DNA sequence: TGTGCTAGTGGTTTACTAGGAAGTTACAATGAGCAGTTCTTC. This chain links TRBV12-5 with TRBJ2-1, with D perhaps TRBD2 (5 bases). This CDR3 comprises 14 residues. V was trimmed by 3 bases and J by 4 bases, leaving 10 bases between them. In germline, CDR1 is LGHNT, CDR2 FRNRAP.